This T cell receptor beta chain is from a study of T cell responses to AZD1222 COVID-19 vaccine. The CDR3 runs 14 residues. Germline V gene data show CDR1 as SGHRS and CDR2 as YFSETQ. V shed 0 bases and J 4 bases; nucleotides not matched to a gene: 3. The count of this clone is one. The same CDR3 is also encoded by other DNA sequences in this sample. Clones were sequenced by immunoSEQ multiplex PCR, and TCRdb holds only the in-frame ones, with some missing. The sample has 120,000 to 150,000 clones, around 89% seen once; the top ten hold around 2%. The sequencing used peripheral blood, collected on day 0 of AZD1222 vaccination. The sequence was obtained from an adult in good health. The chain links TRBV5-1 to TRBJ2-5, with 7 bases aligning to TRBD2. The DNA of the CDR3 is TGCGCCAGCAGCTTGGGCGGGGGAGGAGAGACCCAGTACTTC. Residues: CASSLGGGGETQYF. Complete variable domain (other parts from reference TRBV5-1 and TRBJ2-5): KAGVTQTPRYLIKTRGQQVTLSCSPISGHRSVSWYQQTPGQGLQFLFEYFSETQRNKGNFPGRFSGRQFSNSRSEMNVSTLELGDSALYLCASSLGGGGETQYFGPGTRLLVL.